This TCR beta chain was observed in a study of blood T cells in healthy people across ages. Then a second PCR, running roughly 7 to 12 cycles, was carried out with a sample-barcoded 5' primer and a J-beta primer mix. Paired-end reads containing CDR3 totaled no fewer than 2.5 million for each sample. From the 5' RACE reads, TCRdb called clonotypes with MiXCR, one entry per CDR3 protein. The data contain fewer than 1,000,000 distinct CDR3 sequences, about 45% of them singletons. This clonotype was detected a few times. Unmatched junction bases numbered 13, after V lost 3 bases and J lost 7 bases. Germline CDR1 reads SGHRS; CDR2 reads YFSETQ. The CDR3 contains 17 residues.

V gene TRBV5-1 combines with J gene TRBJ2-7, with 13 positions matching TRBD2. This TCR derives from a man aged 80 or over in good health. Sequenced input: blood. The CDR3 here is CASSYSGLAGTYNEQYF. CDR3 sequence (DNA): TGCGCCAGCAGCTACTCGGGACTAGCGGGAACCTACAATGAGCAGTACTTC.